This T cell receptor beta chain was sequenced for a study of cytomegalovirus exposure and HLA in healthy donors. The CDR3 totals 15 residues. Germline CDR1 MDHEN, CDR2 SYDVKM. V dropped 8 bases and J dropped 6; count of bases not matched to a gene: 12. The primer mix had 60 Vbeta and 13 Jbeta primers. Sequencing was performed with immunoSEQ multiplex PCR; in TCRdb, only in-frame clones are kept and a portion is missing. This repertoire shows approximately 79,000 clones, about four fifths found once; its top ten account for 5.5% to 7%. The TCR comes from a male donor in good health and CMV-seropositive. The chain carries TRBV28 and TRBJ2-7; 11 bases line up with TRBD1. The sequenced sample was PBMCs. CDR3 region: CASGSAGTGGSEQYF. In DNA form, the CDR3 reads TGTGCCAGCGGATCCGCCGGGACAGGGGGTTCCGAGCAGTACTTC.